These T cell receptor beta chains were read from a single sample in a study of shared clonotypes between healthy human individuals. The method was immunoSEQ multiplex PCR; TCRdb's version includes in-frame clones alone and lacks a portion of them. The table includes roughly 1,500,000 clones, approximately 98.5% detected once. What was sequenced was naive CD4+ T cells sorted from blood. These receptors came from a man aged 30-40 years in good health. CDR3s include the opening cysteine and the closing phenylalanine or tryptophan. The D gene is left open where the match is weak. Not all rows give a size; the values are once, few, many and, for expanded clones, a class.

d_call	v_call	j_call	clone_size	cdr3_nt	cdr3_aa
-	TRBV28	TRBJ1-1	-	TGTGCCAGCAGTTATTTAACGAGCAGGAACACTGAAGCTTTCTTT	CASSYLTSRNTEAFF
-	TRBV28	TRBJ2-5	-	TGTGCCAGCAGTGACAGAGACCAAGAGACCCAGTACTTC	CASSDRDQETQYF
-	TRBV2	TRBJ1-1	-	TGTGCCAGCAGTCCGGGACGGATGAACACTGAAGCTTTCTTT	CASSPGRMNTEAFF
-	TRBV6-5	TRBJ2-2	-	TGTGCCAGCAGTTACACTACAAGACACACCGGGGAGCTGTTTTTT	CASSYTTRHTGELFF
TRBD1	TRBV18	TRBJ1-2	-	TGTGCCAGCTCACCACCGGGACAGGACGAGGGCTACACCTTC	CASSPPGQDEGYTF
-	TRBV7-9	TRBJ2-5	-	TGTGCCAGCAGCTTACTTCTTGGGGGCCAAGAGACCCAGTACTTC	CASSLLLGGQETQYF
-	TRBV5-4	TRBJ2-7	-	TGTGCCAGCAAGTCCGAAGGGGAACAGTACTTC	CASKSEGEQYF
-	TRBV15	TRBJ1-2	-	TGTGCCACCAGCAGGGGTTTGGGAACTAACTATGGCTACACCTTC	CATSRGLGTNYGYTF
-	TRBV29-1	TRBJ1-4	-	TGCAGCGTTGCTGCCTCGGGGGCTGGTGAAAAACTGTTTTTT	CSVAASGAGEKLFF
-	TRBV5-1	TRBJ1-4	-	TGCGCCAGCAGCCAACTTACGGGCAGCCAAAATGAAAAACTGTTTTTT	CASSQLTGSQNEKLFF
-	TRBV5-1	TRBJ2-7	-	TGCGCCAGCAGCTTAAATCCAACCTACGAGCAGTACTTC	CASSLNPTYEQYF
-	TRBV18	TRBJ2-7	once	TGTGCCAGCTCACAATCGAGCAACGCCGAGCAGTACTTC	CASSQSSNAEQYF
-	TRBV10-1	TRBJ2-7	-	TGCGCCAGCAGTGATCTGCCGGGCCCAGGCGAGCAGTACTTC	CASSDLPGPGEQYF
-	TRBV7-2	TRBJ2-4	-	TGTGCCAGCAGCTTAGAGCGGGTCTCCTCTTTGAAAAACATTCAGTACTTC	CASSLERVSSLKNIQYF
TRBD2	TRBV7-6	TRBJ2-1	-	TGTGCCAGCAGAGGACTAGCGGGAGGGCCGGGGAATGAGCAGTTCTTC	CASRGLAGGPGNEQFF
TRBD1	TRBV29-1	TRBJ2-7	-	TGCAGCGCCAAGGGACAGGGAGGCCACGAGCAGTACTTC	CSAKGQGGHEQYF
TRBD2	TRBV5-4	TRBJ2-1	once	TGTGCCAGCAGCTTGGATAGCAGCGGGGCTAATGAGCAGTTCTTC	CASSLDSSGANEQFF
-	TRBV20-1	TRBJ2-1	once	TGCAGTGCTGAGGGTGAGCAGTTCTTC	CSAEGEQFF
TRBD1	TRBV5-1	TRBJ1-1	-	TGCGCCAGCAGCTTGCAGGACAGGGCCACGAACACTGAAGCTTTCTTT	CASSLQDRATNTEAFF
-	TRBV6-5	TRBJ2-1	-	TGTGCCAGCAACCCCCGGGGCTATAGGAGTGAGCAGTTCTTC	CASNPRGYRSEQFF
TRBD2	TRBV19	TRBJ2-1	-	TGTGCCAGCAGACCGACTAGCGGGAGGGCTGGATACAATGAGCAGTTCTTC	CASRPTSGRAGYNEQFF
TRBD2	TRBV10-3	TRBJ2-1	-	TGTGCCATCCTTTTAGCGGGGAGCTCCTACAATGAGCAGTTCTTC	CAILLAGSSYNEQFF
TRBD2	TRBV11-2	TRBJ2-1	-	TGTGCCAGCAGCCTAGATAGCGGGAGCTACAATGAGCAGTTCTTC	CASSLDSGSYNEQFF
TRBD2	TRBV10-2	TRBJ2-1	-	TGCGCCAGCTGTGTGTCGGGAGGCCTTGAGCAGTTCTTC	CASCVSGGLEQFF
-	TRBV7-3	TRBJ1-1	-	TGTGCCAGCAGCTTAACGGGGCGAGGCACTGAAGCTTTCTTT	CASSLTGRGTEAFF
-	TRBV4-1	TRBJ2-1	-	TGCGCCAGCAGCCAAGGCCCCGACAATGAGCAGTTCTTC	CASSQGPDNEQFF
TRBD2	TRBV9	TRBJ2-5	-	TGTGCCAGCAGCGTAGGAACTAGCGGGAGGAGGGGAGAGACCCAGTACTTC	CASSVGTSGRRGETQYF
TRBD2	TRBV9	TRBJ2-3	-	TGTGCCAGCAGCTATAGCGGGAGGGGCACAGATACGCAGTATTTT	CASSYSGRGTDTQYF
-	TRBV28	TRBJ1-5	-	TGTGCCAGCAGTTCGGGAGGGAGTGGGGTTAGCAATCAGCCCCAGCATTTT	CASSSGGSGVSNQPQHF
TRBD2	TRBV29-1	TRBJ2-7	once	TGCAGCGTGACTAGCGGATCCTCCTACGAGCAGTACTTC	CSVTSGSSYEQYF
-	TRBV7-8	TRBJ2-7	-	TGTGCCACAAACAACTTCGGGTCAGGGAGCTCCTACGAGCAGTACTTC	CATNNFGSGSSYEQYF
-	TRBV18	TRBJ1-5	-	TGTGCCAGCTCACCAAGGGCGAGGACCCATAGCAATCAGCCCCAGCATTTT	CASSPRARTHSNQPQHF
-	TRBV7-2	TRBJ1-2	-	TGTGCCAGCAGCTTGTCCCAACTGTTGGGGGGCCATGGCTACACCTTC	CASSLSQLLGGHGYTF
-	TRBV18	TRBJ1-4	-	TGTGCCAGCTCACCCGCGACAACAGGGTCTAGAGAAAAACTGTTTTTT	CASSPATTGSREKLFF
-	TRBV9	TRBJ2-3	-	TGTGCCAGCAACAAATACGGGGGGCTCACAGATACGCAGTATTTT	CASNKYGGLTDTQYF
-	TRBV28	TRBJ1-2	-	TGTGCCAGCAGTTTGCGAGGTGGCTACACCTTC	CASSLRGGYTF
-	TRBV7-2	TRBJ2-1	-	TGTGCCAGCAGCTTAGTGGACTTAAAGCAGTTCTTC	CASSLVDLKQFF
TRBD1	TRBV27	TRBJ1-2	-	TGTGCCAGCAGTTTGGAGGGGGCCAGTGGCTACACCTTC	CASSLEGASGYTF
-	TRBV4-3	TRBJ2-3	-	TGCGCCAGCAGCCAAGCGGGGGACACAGATACGCAGTATTTT	CASSQAGDTDTQYF
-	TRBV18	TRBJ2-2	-	TGTGCCAGCTCACCCGGGACACGTAAACTGAACACCGGGGAGCTGTTTTTT	CASSPGTRKLNTGELFF
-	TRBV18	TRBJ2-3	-	TGTGCCAGCTCACGGTCAGGCACAGATACGCAGTATTTT	CASSRSGTDTQYF
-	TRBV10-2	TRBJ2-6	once	TGCGCCAGCAGGGACACTGGGGCCAACGTCCTGACTTTC	CASRDTGANVLTF
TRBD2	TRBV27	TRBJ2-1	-	TGTGCCAGCAGTAGATCCGGCGGGAGGTCCTACAATGAGCAGTTCTTC	CASSRSGGRSYNEQFF
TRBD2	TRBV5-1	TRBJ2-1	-	TGCGCCAGCAGCTCAACAACCGGGACTAGCGTTGGTGAGCAGTTCTTC	CASSSTTGTSVGEQFF
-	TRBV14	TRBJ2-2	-	TGTGCCAGCAGCCCCGCGGGTAGCACCGGGGAGCTGTTTTTT	CASSPAGSTGELFF
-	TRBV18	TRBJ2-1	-	TGTGCCAGCTCACTAGGCGCTAGCGAATACAATGAGCAGTTCTTC	CASSLGASEYNEQFF
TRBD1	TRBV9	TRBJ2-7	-	TGTGCCAGCAGCGAGAGACAGGGTTTCGCCTACGAGCAGTACTTC	CASSERQGFAYEQYF
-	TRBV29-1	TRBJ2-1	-	TGCAGCGCTGGAGACCGGGACATCTACAATGAGCAGTTCTTC	CSAGDRDIYNEQFF
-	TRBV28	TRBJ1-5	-	TGTGCCAGCAGTTTAGCCAGGGGCGGCAATCAGCCCCAGCATTTT	CASSLARGGNQPQHF
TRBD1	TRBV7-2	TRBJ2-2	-	TGTGCCAGCAGCATCAAACAGGGGCCAACCGGGGAGCTGTTTTTT	CASSIKQGPTGELFF
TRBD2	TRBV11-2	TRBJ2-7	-	TGTGCCAGCAGGGGGACTAGCGGACTCCGTACTCGCTCCTACGAGCAGTACTTC	CASRGTSGLRTRSYEQYF
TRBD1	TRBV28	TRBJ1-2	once	TGTGCCAGCAGTTTAACGACAGGGGGCGGGTATGGCTACACCTTC	CASSLTTGGGYGYTF
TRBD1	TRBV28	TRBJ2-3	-	TGTGCCAGCAGGAACCGGGACAGGCCCACAGATACGCAGTATTTT	CASRNRDRPTDTQYF
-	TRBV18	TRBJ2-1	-	TGTGCCACCACCGACAGCCCCAATGAGCAGTTCTTC	CATTDSPNEQFF
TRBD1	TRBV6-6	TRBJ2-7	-	TGTGCCAGCAGTAAGGGACAGGGACAGCTCTACGAGCAGTACTTC	CASSKGQGQLYEQYF
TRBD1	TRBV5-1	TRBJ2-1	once	TGCGCCAGCAGCTGGGGGACAGTCTCCTACAATGAGCAGTTCTTC	CASSWGTVSYNEQFF
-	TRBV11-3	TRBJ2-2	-	TGTGCCAGCAGCTTATGGCCCGGGGAGCTGTTTTTT	CASSLWPGELFF
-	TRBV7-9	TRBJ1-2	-	TGTGCCAGCAGCTTAGACAGGGCTGGCTACACCTTC	CASSLDRAGYTF
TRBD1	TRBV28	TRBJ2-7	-	TGTGCCAGCAGTTCCTCTGAGGGGGCACGGGAGCAGTACTTC	CASSSSEGAREQYF
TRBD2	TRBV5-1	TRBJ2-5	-	TGCGCCAGCAGCTGGGGACTAGCGGGAGGGCCGCGGGTAGGGCTCCAAGAGACCCAGTACTTC	CASSWGLAGGPRVGLQETQYF